The rows below give T cell receptor beta chains drawn from one sample of a study of CD8 T cells in Susac syndrome. TCRdb independently ran MiXCR on the immunoSEQ multiplex PCR reads; one entry per CDR3 protein. The sample has some 250,000 distinct CDR3 sequences, 90% to 96% seen once. The sequencing input was CD4+ T cells from PBMCs. Every receptor here comes from a human donor with Susac syndrome. Each CDR3 is given with its conserved first and last residue. D genes are given only for firm matches. A clone size is listed for some rows: how often the clone was seen (once, few, many), or a class if it is expanded.

clone_size,v_call,j_call,d_call,cdr3_aa,cdr3_nt
NA,TRBV20-1,TRBJ2-7,TRBD2,CSGAGGSPEEQYF,TGCAGTGGAGCTGGCGGGAGCCCGGAAGAGCAGTACTTC
NA,TRBV18,TRBJ2-2,NA,CASSGLGPPTGELFF,TGTGCCAGCTCAGGTTTGGGCCCGCCAACCGGGGAGCTGTTTTTT
NA,TRBV10-2,TRBJ2-7,NA,CASSGRAIPLEQYF,TGCGCCAGCAGTGGGAGGGCCATCCCCCTCGAGCAGTACTTC
NA,TRBV7-9,TRBJ1-1,NA,CASSLFQGGTEAFF,TGTGCCAGCAGCTTATTCCAGGGCGGAACTGAAGCTTTCTTT
NA,TRBV6-5,TRBJ2-4,NA,CASSRGAIAKNIQYF,TGTGCCAGCAGCCGAGGGGCGATAGCCAAAAACATTCAGTACTTC
once,TRBV7-3,TRBJ2-3,TRBD2,CASSLNPSGKTDTQYF,TGTGCCAGCAGCTTAAACCCTAGCGGGAAAACAGATACGCAGTATTTT
NA,TRBV18,TRBJ2-5,NA,CASSPPSGQETQYF,TGTGCCAGCTCACCACCCAGCGGGCAAGAGACCCAGTACTTC
NA,TRBV5-1,TRBJ1-1,NA,CASSSWDDTEAFF,TGCGCCAGCAGCTCGTGGGATGACACTGAAGCTTTCTTT
NA,TRBV20-1,TRBJ2-7,NA,CSASPPNRAYEQYF,TGCAGTGCTAGCCCCCCCAACCGAGCCTACGAGCAGTACTTC
NA,TRBV29-1,TRBJ1-3,NA,CSVDHRSGNTIYF,TGCAGCGTTGATCACAGGTCTGGAAACACCATATATTTT
NA,TRBV7-3,TRBJ2-2,TRBD1,CASSLSDRGTGELFF,TGTGCCAGCAGCTTGTCCGACAGGGGCACCGGGGAGCTGTTTTTT
NA,TRBV7-3,TRBJ2-1,TRBD2,CASSLTTSVSDGEQFF,TGTGCCAGCAGCTTAACAACTAGCGTATCAGATGGTGAGCAGTTCTTC
NA,TRBV20-1,TRBJ2-7,NA,CSASRSAASYEQYF,TGCAGTGCTAGCCGGTCGGCAGCAAGCTACGAGCAGTACTTC
NA,TRBV11-2,TRBJ2-7,TRBD2,CASSSSGGSYEQYF,TGTGCCAGCAGCTCTAGCGGGGGCTCCTACGAGCAGTACTTC
NA,TRBV20-1,TRBJ2-3,NA,CSARDHPTDTQYF,TGCAGTGCTAGAGACCACCCCACAGATACGCAGTATTTT
NA,TRBV20-1,TRBJ1-4,NA,CSAPDSTNEKLFF,TGCAGTGCACCAGACAGCACTAATGAAAAACTGTTTTTT
NA,TRBV6-1,TRBJ1-5,NA,CASSAGHPPWTQHF,TGTGCCAGCAGTGCCGGACACCCTCCGTGGACCCAGCATTTT
NA,TRBV20-1,TRBJ2-1,TRBD1,CSARNTVGTEAYNEQFF,TGCAGTGCTCGAAACACGGTGGGGACAGAAGCCTACAATGAGCAGTTCTTC
once,TRBV28,TRBJ2-4,NA,CASSLGGQEGSIQYF,TGTGCCAGCAGTTTAGGAGGCCAAGAGGGGAGCATTCAGTACTTC
once,TRBV5-1,TRBJ2-2,NA,CASSLSDTGELFF,TGCGCCAGCAGCTTATCGGACACCGGGGAGCTGTTTTTT
NA,TRBV15,TRBJ1-2,NA,CATSRDGFPRDLDGYTF,TGTGCCACCAGCAGAGATGGGTTTCCACGGGACCTCGATGGCTACACCTTC
NA,TRBV18,TRBJ1-1,NA,CASSPVAQGRTEAFF,TGTGCCAGCTCACCGGTTGCCCAGGGGCGCACTGAAGCTTTCTTT
NA,TRBV13,TRBJ2-1,TRBD1,CASSMGQGYNEQFF,TGTGCCAGCAGCATGGGACAGGGCTACAATGAGCAGTTCTTC
NA,TRBV6-5,TRBJ2-2,NA,CASKVYSNTGELFF,TGTGCCAGCAAAGTTTACTCGAACACCGGGGAGCTGTTTTTT
once,TRBV3-1,TRBJ2-5,NA,CASSPRASTETQYF,TGTGCCAGCAGCCCCCGGGCCAGCACAGAGACCCAGTACTTC
NA,TRBV20-1,TRBJ2-7,TRBD2,CSARPSGRGYEQYF,TGCAGTGCTAGACCTAGCGGGAGGGGATACGAGCAGTACTTC
NA,TRBV5-1,TRBJ1-5,NA,CASSLGDPGGNQPQHF,TGCGCCAGCAGCTTGGGGGACCCAGGGGGCAATCAGCCCCAGCATTTT
NA,TRBV29-1,TRBJ1-1,NA,CSGNRVGAEAFF,TGCAGCGGCAACAGGGTGGGGGCTGAAGCTTTCTTT
NA,TRBV3-1,TRBJ2-7,NA,CASEGNTYEQYF,TGTGCCAGCGAGGGGAACACCTACGAGCAGTACTTC
NA,TRBV28,TRBJ1-1,NA,CASLPSQGSMNTEAFF,TGTGCCAGCTTACCAAGCCAGGGCTCCATGAACACTGAAGCTTTCTTT
once,TRBV7-2,TRBJ2-5,TRBD2,CASSRRTSGRAPETQYF,TGTGCCAGCAGCCGGCGAACTAGCGGGAGGGCCCCAGAGACCCAGTACTTC
once,TRBV30,TRBJ2-2,NA,CAWSNRGPRGGELFF,TGTGCCTGGAGTAACCGGGGGCCAAGGGGCGGGGAGCTGTTTTTT
NA,TRBV21-1,TRBJ2-7,NA,CASSPSVGRGLQPEQYF,TGTGCCAGCAGCCCCTCCGTGGGCCGGGGATTACAGCCCGAGCAGTACTTC
NA,TRBV6-1,TRBJ2-7,TRBD2,CASSPGAWEGRSYEQYF,TGTGCCAGCAGTCCAGGAGCCTGGGAGGGGAGATCCTACGAGCAGTACTTC
NA,TRBV7-9,TRBJ1-2,TRBD1,CASSSPDRVGYGYTF,TGTGCCAGCAGCTCCCCCGACAGGGTTGGGTATGGCTACACCTTC
once,TRBV20-1,TRBJ2-2,NA,CSANSGNTGELFF,TGCAGTGCTAATAGCGGGAACACCGGGGAGCTGTTTTTT
NA,TRBV4-1,TRBJ2-5,NA,CASSQVVGETQYF,TGCGCCAGCAGCCAAGTAGTGGGAGAGACCCAGTACTTC
NA,TRBV7-9,TRBJ2-4,NA,CASSPGTANFHDIQYF,TGTGCCAGCAGCCCAGGGACCGCCAATTTTCATGACATTCAGTACTTC
NA,TRBV4-1,TRBJ2-7,NA,CASSSRGPWDYEQYF,TGCGCCAGCAGCTCCAGGGGCCCTTGGGACTACGAGCAGTACTTC
NA,TRBV20-1,TRBJ2-1,NA,CSAGTTGLYEQFF,TGCAGTGCTGGAACAACGGGACTCTATGAGCAGTTCTTC
NA,TRBV21-1,TRBJ1-2,NA,CASSKVITGLHGYTF,TGTGCCAGCAGCAAAGTAATCACGGGACTGCATGGCTACACCTTC
NA,TRBV20-1,TRBJ2-3,NA,CSAFLLGPDTQYF,TGCAGTGCTTTCCTCTTGGGGCCAGATACGCAGTATTTT
NA,TRBV20-1,TRBJ2-7,NA,CSARIPGGYEQYF,TGCAGTGCTAGGATACCAGGTGGCTACGAGCAGTACTTC
NA,TRBV20-1,TRBJ1-3,NA,CSAGGHSGNTIYF,TGCAGTGCCGGGGGCCACAGCGGAAACACCATATATTTT
NA,TRBV29-1,TRBJ2-5,TRBD2,CSHRLADQETQYF,TGCAGCCACCGACTAGCGGATCAAGAGACCCAGTACTTC